The 7 T cell receptor beta chains below come from one sample, sequenced in a study of blood T cell repertoires in COVID-19. Generated by immunoSEQ multiplex PCR, the TCRdb table keeps only in-frame clones and is missing some. The table has roughly 90,000 clones, roughly 83% seen once. What was sequenced was peripheral blood. These receptors came from a human donor in a cohort sampled during active COVID-19.

This chain uses TRBV5-1 with TRBJ1-4; 8 bases fit TRBD1. Trimming at V came to 4 bases and at J to 8 bases, leaving 10 bases not matched to a gene. The CDR3 totals 15 residues. The germline V gene has CDR1 SGHRS and CDR2 YFSETQ. The CDR3 DNA sequence: TGCGCCAGCAGCAGGGCCATGGACAGGGAAGAAAAACTGTTTTTT. Translation: CASSRAMDREEKLFF.

The chain joins TRBV5-4 to TRBJ1-1; TRBD1 aligns across 8 bases. Trimming took 3 bases from V and 7 from J; bases not matched to a gene: 5. This CDR3 spans 13 amino acids. Per the germline V gene, CDR1 is SGHNT and CDR2 is YYREEE (reference sequence). The CDR3 nucleotides read TGTGCCAGCAGCTCAAGGACAGGGAGTGAAGCTTTCTTT. It translates to CASSSRTGSEAFF.

The gene calls are TRBV30 and TRBJ2-7, with D unclear. The CDR3 is 14 amino acids. From germline, CDR1 is GTSNPN and CDR2 SVGIG (reference sequence). The germline V and J ends were trimmed by 4 bases and 1 base, with 14 bases remaining between them. The CDR3 nucleotides read TGTGCCTGGAAAATCCCCTCCGTATCCTACGAGCAGTACTTC. The encoded protein is CAWKIPSVSYEQYF. The full variable domain, with the rest looked up from reference TRBV30 and TRBJ2-7, is SQTIHQWPATLVQPVGSPLSLECTVEGTSNPNLYWYRQAAGRGLQLLFYSVGIGQISSEVPQNLSASRPQDRQFILSSKKLLLSDSGFYLCAWKIPSVSYEQYFGPGTRLTVT.

J is TRBJ2-7 and V is TRBV5-6; TRBD1 is a possible D gene (6 bases). This CDR3 contains 13 residues. Looked up from germline, CDR1 is SGHDT and CDR2 is YYEEEE. V lost 4 bases, J lost 3 bases, and 11 bases lay in between. The CDR3 sequence: CASSPSRGYEQYF. The CDR3, as DNA: TGTGCCAGCAGCCCCTCCAGGGGCTACGAGCAGTACTTC.

About this clone itself: Distinct nucleotide sequences in the sample also encode this CDR3. V is TRBV4-3 and J is TRBJ2-1; 9 bases are shared with TRBD2. Germline CDR1 and CDR2: LGHNA and YSLEER. CDR3 length: 14 amino acids. Losses at the gene ends were 4 bases for V and 7 bases for J; bases not matched to a gene: 5. In DNA, the CDR3 is TGCGCCAGCAGCCCGGGACTAGCTGAGAATGAGCAGTTCTTC. Translating it yields CASSPGLAENEQFF.

This clone was seen more than once but under ten times. The rearrangement links TRBV6-2 or TRBV6-3 to TRBJ2-1; 8 bases are shared with TRBD2. V was clipped by 0 bases and J by 6 bases; unmatched bases: 16. The germline gives CDR1 MNHEY, CDR2 SVGEGT. This CDR3 region has 19 residues. CDR3 in DNA: TGTGCCAGCAGTTACTCTATACAGGGCCCGATAGCGGGGACCAATGAGCAGTTCTTC. It yields the protein CASSYSIQGPIAGTNEQFF.

V gene TRBV6-1 combines with J gene TRBJ2-5; D not resolved. Germline V gene data show CDR1 as MNHNS and CDR2 as SASEGT. This CDR3 spans 11 amino acids. V dropped 1 base and J dropped 6 bases, with 3 bases sitting between them. CDR3 DNA: TGTGCCAGCAGTGAAGAGCAGACCCAGTACTTC. Protein: CASSEEQTQYF.